This passage covers 18 T cell receptor beta chains from one sample sequenced in a study of cytomegalovirus exposure and HLA in healthy donors. PCR was performed using 60 Vbeta and 13 Jbeta primers. Here immunoSEQ multiplex PCR was the method, and the copy in TCRdb shows in-frame clones only, minus some. The table includes about 190,000 clones, roughly 84% detected once. What was sequenced was PBMCs. All receptors come from a boy younger than 18 in good health and CMV-seronegative.

The genes are TRBV5-4 and TRBJ1-4; maybe TRBD1 (6 bases). The CDR3 totals 15 residues. Germline values: CDR1 SGHNT, CDR2 YYREEE (reference sequence). Trimming cost V 4 bases and J 6 bases, with 16 bases left between them. This chain's CDR3 is CASSRGLFKDEKLFF. CDR3 coding DNA: TGTGCCAGCAGCAGGGGGTTATTTAAGGATGAAAAACTGTTTTTT.

The chain combines TRBV7-2 with TRBJ2-1; TRBD2 matches at 9 bases. Germline V gene data show CDR1 as SGHTA and CDR2 as FQGNSA. The CDR3 runs 14 residues. Losses at the gene ends were 3 bases for V and 9 bases for J; bases not matched to a gene: 6. The CDR3 reads CASSLAGGLSEQFF. In DNA, the CDR3 is TGTGCCAGCAGCTTGGCGGGAGGGCTAAGTGAGCAGTTCTTC.

The J gene is TRBJ2-3, the V gene TRBV6-5, with TRBD2 identical over 10 bases. Germline trimming cut 6 bases from V and 4 bases from J; bases unmatched to any gene: 7. This CDR3 has 15 residues. Per the germline V gene, CDR1 is MNHEY and CDR2 is SVGAGI. CDR3 amino acids: CASRKRGGQSDTQYF. Written as DNA, the CDR3 is TGTGCCAGCAGAAAGCGGGGGGGCCAATCAGATACGCAGTATTTT.

The chain employs TRBV7-8 and TRBJ2-1; TRBD2 matches at 12 bases. CDR1 is SGHVS and CDR2 is FQNEAQ in the germline V gene. Trimming took 7 bases from V and 4 from J; bases not matched to a gene: 11. This CDR3 comprises 17 residues. The CDR3 loop is CASIGITSGRTYNEQFF. CDR3 nucleotide sequence: TGTGCCAGCATCGGGATAACTAGCGGGAGGACGTACAATGAGCAGTTCTTC. The whole variable domain, filled in from reference TRBV7-8 and TRBJ2-1, reads GAGVSQSPRYKVAKRGQDVALRCDPISGHVSLFWYQQALGQGPEFLTYFQNEAQLDKSGLPSDRFFAERPEGSVSTLKIQRTQQEDSAVYLCASIGITSGRTYNEQFFGPGTRLTVL.

The chain uses TRBV28 and TRBJ2-7; D gene unclear. V was shortened by 3 bases and J by 6 bases, with 6 bases between the two germline ends. CDR3 length: 11 residues. Germline V gene data show CDR1 as MDHEN and CDR2 as SYDVKM. This chain's CDR3 is CASSFEFEQYF. In DNA form, the CDR3 reads TGTGCCAGCAGTTTCGAGTTCGAGCAGTACTTC.

This chain uses TRBV29-1 with TRBJ2-1, with TRBD1 matching 7 bases. Trimming removed 7 bases from V and 7 bases from J; junction bases left unmatched: 13. Germline assignment: CDR1 SQVTM and CDR2 ANQGSEA. This CDR3 is 14 amino acids long. CDR3 sequence (DNA): TGCAGCGCCCCGGGGCAGGGGGTGAGGAATGAGCAGTTCTTC. Its translation is CSAPGQGVRNEQFF.

This chain uses TRBV7-6 with TRBJ1-1; D gene uncertain. The CDR3 is 15 residues long. Looked up from germline, CDR1 is SGHVS and CDR2 is FNYEAQ. Trimming stripped 1 base from V and 1 base from J, with 10 bases between. DNA of the CDR3: TGTGCCAGCAGCTTAGTTGCGGTAGGGAACACTGAAGCTTTCTTT. Translated: CASSLVAVGNTEAFF.

Comment on this clone: Sequence at one end of the junction differs from germline and may be a read error. The chain employs TRBV6-6 and TRBJ2-7; the match to TRBD1 covers 11 bases. The CDR3 runs 15 residues. Germline CDR1 reads MNHNY; CDR2 reads SVGAGI (reference sequence). This CDR3 is CASSRGGTGGNERYF. CDR3 nucleotides: TGTGCCAGCAGCCGTGGGGGGACAGGGGGTAACGAGCGGTACTTC.

V is TRBV15 and J is TRBJ1-2; the match to TRBD1 covers 8 bases. The CDR3 sequence is 14 residues long. The V gene's germline CDR1 is LNHNV and CDR2 YYDKDF (reference sequence). V lost 1 base and J lost 8; bases outside the gene matches: 6. CDR3 coding DNA: TGTGCCACCAGCAGAGGTCAGGGGGCTGGAGGCTACACCTTC. It is translated as CATSRGQGAGGYTF. The whole variable domain, remainder taken from reference TRBV15 and TRBJ1-2, is DAMVIQNPRYQVTQFGKPVTLSCSQTLNHNVMYWYQQKSSQAPKLLFHYYDKDFNNEADTPDNFQSRRPNTSFCFLDIRSPGLGDTAMYLCATSRGQGAGGYTFGSGTRLTVV.

The rearrangement uses TRBV28 and TRBJ1-2; D not resolved. CDR1 MDHEN and CDR2 SYDVKM come from the germline V gene. The V end was cut by 6 bases, the J end by 10 bases, with 18 bases between. CDR3 length: 13 amino acids. In DNA, the CDR3 is TGTGCCAGCAGGGACCCAGCGCGGGATGCCTACACCTTC. Residues: CASRDPARDAYTF.

This clone was picked up one time. CDR3 sequence (DNA): TGTGCCAGCAGCGTGGGGGGAGCTTCCTACAATGAGCAGTTCTTC. It specifies CASSVGGASYNEQFF. V and J are TRBV9 and TRBJ2-1; weak D call: TRBD2 (6 bases). Trimming pared 2 bases from V and 1 base from J, leaving 10 bases between. CDR3 length: 15 amino acids. Germline loops: CDR1 SGDLS, CDR2 YYNGEE.

This chain joins TRBV10-2 and TRBJ2-2; no clear D gene. The CDR3 is 14 residues long. Trimming stripped 4 bases from V and 1 base from J, with 7 bases between. Germline lookup yields CDR1 WSHSY and CDR2 SAAADI. CDR3: CASSARMNTGELFF. The CDR3 coding sequence is TGCGCCAGCAGTGCGCGGATGAACACCGGGGAGCTGTTTTTT.

This chain links TRBV7-9 with TRBJ2-2; perhaps TRBD2 as D (7 bases). Germline-derived CDR1 and CDR2 are SEHNR and FQNEAQ (reference sequence). The length of the CDR3 is 16 residues. Between the trimmed V and J ends, which lost 4 bases and 4 bases, there was a span of 16 bases. CDR3 nucleotides: TGTGCCAGCAGCTCCGGGGGGCATGCCGGCACCGGGGAGCTGTTTTTT. Residues: CASSSGGHAGTGELFF.

The chain employs TRBV4-1 and TRBJ1-4; TRBD1 might be the D (5 bases). Germline values: CDR1 MGHRA, CDR2 YSYEKL. The germline V and J ends were trimmed by 0 bases and 4 bases, with 9 bases remaining between them. CDR3 length equals 15 residues. CDR3 nucleotides: TGCGCCAGCAGCCAAGATGGGGCAGTTAATGAAAAACTGTTTTTT. This gives the protein CASSQDGAVNEKLFF.

With respect to this clone: The junction shows a germline mismatch at one end, possibly a read error. The chain couples TRBV7-7 to TRBJ2-2, with 7 bases matching TRBD1. Germline CDR1 is SSHAT and CDR2 is FNYEAQ (reference sequence). The CDR3 spans 15 residues. The DNA of the CDR3 is TGTGCTAGCAGCCCCCGGGACAGATCCACCGGGGAGCTGTTTTTT. The encoded protein is CASSPRDRSTGELFF.

The V gene is TRBV7-2, the J gene TRBJ2-1, with 10 bases fitting TRBD1. This CDR3 comprises 15 residues. Trimming at V came to 1 base and at J to 4 bases, leaving 1 base not matched to a gene. CDR1 is SGHTA and CDR2 is FQGNSA in the germline V gene. CDR3 DNA sequence: TGTGCCAGCAGCTTAGAGGGACAGGGGTACAATGAGCAGTTCTTC. Translating it yields CASSLEGQGYNEQFF. The whole variable domain, filled in from reference TRBV7-2 and TRBJ2-1, reads GAGVSQSPSNKVTEKGKDVELRCDPISGHTALYWYRQSLGQGLEFLIYFQGNSAPDKSGLPSDRFSAERTGGSVSTLTIQRTQQEDSAVYLCASSLEGQGYNEQFFGPGTRLTVL.

This clone showed up just a few times. V is TRBV6-1 and J is TRBJ1-1; 7 nucleotides line up with TRBD1. Per germline, CDR1 MNHNS and CDR2 SASEGT. There are 15 residues in the CDR3. The junction had 11 bases not matched to a gene; V was cut back by 6 bases and J by 4 bases. CDR3 amino acids: CASRKGTGVATEAFF. In nucleotides, the CDR3 is TGTGCCAGCAGAAAAGGAACAGGGGTGGCCACTGAAGCTTTCTTT.

The CDR3 DNA is TGTGCCAGCAGCTTAAGGGGACAGGGGAATCAGCCCCAGCATTTT. Translation gives CASSLRGQGNQPQHF. The V call is TRBV13, the J call TRBJ1-5; 10 nucleotides agree with TRBD1. Germline CDR1 and CDR2: PRHDT and FYEKMQ (reference sequence). The CDR3 is 15 amino acids. V trimming: 2 bases; J trimming: 4 bases; junction bases outside the gene matches: 2.